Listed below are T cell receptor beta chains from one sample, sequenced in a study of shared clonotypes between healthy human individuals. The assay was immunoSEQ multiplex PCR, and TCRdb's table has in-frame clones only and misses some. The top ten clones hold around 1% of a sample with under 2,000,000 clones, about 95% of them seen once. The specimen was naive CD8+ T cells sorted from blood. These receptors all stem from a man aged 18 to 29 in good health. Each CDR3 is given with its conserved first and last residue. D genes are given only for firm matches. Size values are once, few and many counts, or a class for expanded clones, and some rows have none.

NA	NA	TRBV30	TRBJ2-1	CAWSDNEQFF	TGTGCCTGGAGTGACAATGAGCAGTTCTTC
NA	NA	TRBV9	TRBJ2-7	CASSDTTGSEQYF	TGTGCCAGCAGCGACACAACAGGGTCCGAGCAGTACTTC
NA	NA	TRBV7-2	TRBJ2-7	CASSSTGVSYEQYF	TGTGCCAGCAGCTCGACGGGAGTTTCCTACGAGCAGTACTTC
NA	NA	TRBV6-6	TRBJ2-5	CASSYSGGRASGDQYF	TGTGCCAGCAGTTACTCAGGAGGCAGGGCGAGTGGGGACCAGTACTTC
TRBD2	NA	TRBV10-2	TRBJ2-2	CASSSGSVNTGELFF	TGCGCCAGCAGTAGCGGGAGTGTGAACACCGGGGAGCTGTTTTTT
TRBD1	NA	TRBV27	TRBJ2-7	CASSITGAYEQYF	TGTGCCAGCAGTATCACAGGGGCCTACGAGCAGTACTTC
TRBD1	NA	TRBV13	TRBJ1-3	CASSLATTGGWSGNTIYF	TGTGCCAGCAGCTTAGCTACGACAGGGGGCTGGTCTGGAAACACCATATATTTT
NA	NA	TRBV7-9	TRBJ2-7	CASSPPTAYEQYF	TGTGCCAGCAGCCCACCCACTGCCTACGAGCAGTACTTC
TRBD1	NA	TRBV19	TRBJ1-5	CASSMDRGPVSQHF	TGTGCCAGTAGTATGGACAGGGGGCCGGTGTCCCAGCATTTT
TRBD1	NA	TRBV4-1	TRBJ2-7	CASGHEDRGYYEQYF	TGCGCCAGCGGCCACGAGGACAGGGGGTACTACGAGCAGTACTTC
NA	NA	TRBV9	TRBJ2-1	CASSVASSYNEQFF	TGTGCCAGCAGCGTAGCGAGCTCCTACAATGAGCAGTTCTTC
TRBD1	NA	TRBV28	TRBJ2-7	CASDTGTGRYEQYF	TGTGCCAGCGATACCGGGACAGGCCGCTACGAGCAGTACTTC
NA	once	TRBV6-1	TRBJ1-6	CASSEAGQGSYNSPLHF	TGTGCCAGCAGTGAAGCGGGCCAGGGCTCCTATAATTCACCCCTCCACTTT
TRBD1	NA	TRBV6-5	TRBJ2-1	CASSDRGGDEQFF	TGTGCCAGCAGCGACAGGGGTGGGGATGAGCAGTTCTTC
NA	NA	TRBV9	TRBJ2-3	CASSVDEAGSADTQYF	TGTGCCAGCAGCGTAGATGAGGCGGGGTCGGCAGATACGCAGTATTTT
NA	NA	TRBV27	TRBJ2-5	CASSRPGSSVKNQETQYF	TGTGCCAGCAGTCGTCCGGGGTCCTCAGTCAAAAACCAAGAGACCCAGTACTTC
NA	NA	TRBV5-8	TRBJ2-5	CASSFGTRETQYF	TGTGCCAGCAGCTTCGGGACAAGAGAGACCCAGTACTTC
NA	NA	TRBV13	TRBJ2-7	CASSLNRDLDEQYF	TGTGCCAGCAGCTTAAACAGAGACCTGGACGAGCAGTACTTC
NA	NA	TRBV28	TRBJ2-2	CASSLFTNTGELFF	TGTGCCAGCAGTTTATTTACGAACACCGGGGAGCTGTTTTTT
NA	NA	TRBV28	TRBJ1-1	CASSFRGLYTEAFF	TGTGCCAGCAGTTTTAGGGGTTTGTACACTGAAGCTTTCTTT
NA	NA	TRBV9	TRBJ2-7	CASSAGTSGYEQYF	TGTGCCAGCAGCGCCGGGACTTCAGGCTACGAGCAGTACTTC
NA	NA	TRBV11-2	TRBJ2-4	CASSPPGTESKDQYF	TGTGCCAGCAGCCCACCCGGGACGGAGTCTAAGGATCAGTACTTC